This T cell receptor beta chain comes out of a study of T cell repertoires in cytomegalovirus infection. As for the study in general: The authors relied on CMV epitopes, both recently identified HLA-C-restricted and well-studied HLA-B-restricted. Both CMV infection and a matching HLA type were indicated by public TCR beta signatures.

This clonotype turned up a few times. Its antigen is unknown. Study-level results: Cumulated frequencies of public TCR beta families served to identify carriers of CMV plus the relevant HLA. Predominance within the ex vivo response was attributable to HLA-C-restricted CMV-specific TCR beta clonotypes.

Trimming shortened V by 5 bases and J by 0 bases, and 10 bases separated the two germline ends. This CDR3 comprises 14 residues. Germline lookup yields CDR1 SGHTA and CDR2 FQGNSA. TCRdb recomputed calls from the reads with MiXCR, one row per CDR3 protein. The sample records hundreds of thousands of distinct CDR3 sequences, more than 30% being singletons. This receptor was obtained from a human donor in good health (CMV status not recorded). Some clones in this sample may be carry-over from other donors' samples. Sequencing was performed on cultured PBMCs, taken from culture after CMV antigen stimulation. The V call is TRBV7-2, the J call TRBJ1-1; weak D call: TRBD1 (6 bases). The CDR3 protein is CASSVSGVNTEAFF. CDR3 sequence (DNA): TGTGCCAGCAGCGTGTCAGGGGTGAACACTGAAGCTTTCTTT.